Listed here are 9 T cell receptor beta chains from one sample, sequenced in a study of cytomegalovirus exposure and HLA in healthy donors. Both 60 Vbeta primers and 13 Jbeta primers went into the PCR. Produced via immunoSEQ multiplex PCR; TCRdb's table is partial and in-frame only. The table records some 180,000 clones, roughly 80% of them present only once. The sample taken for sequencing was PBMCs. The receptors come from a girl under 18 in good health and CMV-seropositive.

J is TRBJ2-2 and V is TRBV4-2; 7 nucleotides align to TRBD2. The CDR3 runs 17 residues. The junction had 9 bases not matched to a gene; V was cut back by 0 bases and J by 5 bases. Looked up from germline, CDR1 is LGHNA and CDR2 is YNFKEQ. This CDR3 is CASSQELGLAETGELFF. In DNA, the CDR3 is TGTGCCAGCAGCCAAGAGTTGGGGCTAGCGGAGACCGGGGAGCTGTTTTTT.

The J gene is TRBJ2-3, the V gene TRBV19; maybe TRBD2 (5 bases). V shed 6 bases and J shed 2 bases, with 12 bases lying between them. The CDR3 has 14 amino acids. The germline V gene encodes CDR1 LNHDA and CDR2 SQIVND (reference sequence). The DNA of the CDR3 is TGTGCCAGTAGGTCTCAGCGGACCACAGATACGCAGTATTTT. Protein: CASRSQRTTDTQYF.

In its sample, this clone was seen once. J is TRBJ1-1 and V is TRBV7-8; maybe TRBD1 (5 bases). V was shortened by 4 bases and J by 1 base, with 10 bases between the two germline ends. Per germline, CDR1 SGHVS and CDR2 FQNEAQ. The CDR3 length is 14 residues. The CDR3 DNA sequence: TGTGCCAGCAGCTCCTCGACAGAGAACACTGAAGCTTTCTTT. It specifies CASSSSTENTEAFF.

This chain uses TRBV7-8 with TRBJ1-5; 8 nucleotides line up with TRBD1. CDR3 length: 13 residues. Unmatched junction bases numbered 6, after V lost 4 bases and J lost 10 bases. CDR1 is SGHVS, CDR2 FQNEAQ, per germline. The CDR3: CASSSTGEEPQHF. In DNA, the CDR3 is TGTGCCAGCAGCTCGACAGGGGAAGAACCCCAGCATTTT.

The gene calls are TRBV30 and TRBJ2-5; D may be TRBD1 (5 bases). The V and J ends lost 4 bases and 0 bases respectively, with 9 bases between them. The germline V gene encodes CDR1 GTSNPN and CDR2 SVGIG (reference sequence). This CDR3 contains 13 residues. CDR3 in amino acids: CAWNSGNQETQYF. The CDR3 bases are TGTGCCTGGAACTCAGGGAACCAAGAGACCCAGTACTTC.

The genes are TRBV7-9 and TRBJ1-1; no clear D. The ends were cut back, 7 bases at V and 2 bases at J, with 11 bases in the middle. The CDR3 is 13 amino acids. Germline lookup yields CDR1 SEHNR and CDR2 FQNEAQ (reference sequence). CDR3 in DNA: TGTGCCAGCACATCGACACTTAACACTGAAGCTTTCTTT. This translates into CASTSTLNTEAFF.

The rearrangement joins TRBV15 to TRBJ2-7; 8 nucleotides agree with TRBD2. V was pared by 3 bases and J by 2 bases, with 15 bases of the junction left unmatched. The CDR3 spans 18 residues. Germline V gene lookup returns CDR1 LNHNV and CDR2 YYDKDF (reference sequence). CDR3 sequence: CATSRSHQLAEGPYEQYF. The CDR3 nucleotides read TGTGCCACCAGCAGGTCCCACCAACTAGCGGAGGGCCCCTACGAGCAGTACTTC.

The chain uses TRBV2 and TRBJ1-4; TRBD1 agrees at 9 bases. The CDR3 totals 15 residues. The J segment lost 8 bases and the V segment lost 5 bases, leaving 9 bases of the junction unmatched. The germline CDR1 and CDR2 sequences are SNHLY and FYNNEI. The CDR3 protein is CASSPRTGETEKLFF. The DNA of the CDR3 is TGTGCCAGCAGTCCCCGGACAGGGGAAACCGAAAAACTGTTTTTT.

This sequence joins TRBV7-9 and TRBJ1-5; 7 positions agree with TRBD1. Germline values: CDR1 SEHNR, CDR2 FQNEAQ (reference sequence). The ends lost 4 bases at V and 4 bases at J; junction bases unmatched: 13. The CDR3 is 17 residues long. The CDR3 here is CASSSYKGTVGNQPQHF. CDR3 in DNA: TGTGCCAGCAGCTCCTACAAGGGGACAGTCGGAAATCAGCCCCAGCATTTT.